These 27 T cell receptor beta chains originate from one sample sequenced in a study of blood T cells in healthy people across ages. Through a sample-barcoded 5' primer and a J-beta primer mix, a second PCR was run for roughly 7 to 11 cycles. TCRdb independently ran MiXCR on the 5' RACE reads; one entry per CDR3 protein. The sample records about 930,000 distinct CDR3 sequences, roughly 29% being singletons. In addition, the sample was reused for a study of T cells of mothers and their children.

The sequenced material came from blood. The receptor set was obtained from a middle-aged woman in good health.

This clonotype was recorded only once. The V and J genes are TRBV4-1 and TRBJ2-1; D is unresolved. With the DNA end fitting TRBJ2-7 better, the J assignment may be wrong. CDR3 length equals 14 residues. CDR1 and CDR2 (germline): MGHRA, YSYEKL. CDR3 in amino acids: CASSQGGRLNEQYF. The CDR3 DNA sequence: TGCGCCAGCAGCCAAGGCGGCAGGCTCAATGAGCAGTACTTC.

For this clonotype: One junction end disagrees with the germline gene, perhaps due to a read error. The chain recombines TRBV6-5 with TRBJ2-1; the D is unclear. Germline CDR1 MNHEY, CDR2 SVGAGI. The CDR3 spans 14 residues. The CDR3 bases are TGTGCCGGCAGCTCTATTAACCCTGACAATGAGCAGTTCTTC. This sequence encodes CAGSSINPDNEQFF.

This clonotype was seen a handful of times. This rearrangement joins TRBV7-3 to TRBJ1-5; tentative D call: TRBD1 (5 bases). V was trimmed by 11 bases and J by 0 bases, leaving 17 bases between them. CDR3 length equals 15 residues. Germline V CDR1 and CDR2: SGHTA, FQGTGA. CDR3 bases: TGTGCCTTGGGGGGAAGGCTATATAGCAATCAGCCCCAGCATTTT. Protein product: CALGGRLYSNQPQHF.

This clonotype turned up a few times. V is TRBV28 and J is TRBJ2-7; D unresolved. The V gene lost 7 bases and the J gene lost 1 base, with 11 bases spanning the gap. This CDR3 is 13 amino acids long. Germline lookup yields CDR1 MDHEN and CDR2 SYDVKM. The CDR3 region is CASTPGSSYEQYF. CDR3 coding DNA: TGTGCCAGCACCCCCGGATCTTCCTACGAGCAGTACTTC.

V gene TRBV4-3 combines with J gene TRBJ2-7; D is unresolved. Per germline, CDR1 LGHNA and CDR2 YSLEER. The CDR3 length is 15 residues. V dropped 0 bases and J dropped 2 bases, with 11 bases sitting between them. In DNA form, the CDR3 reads TGCGCCAGCAGCCAAGATGGGCCTTCGACCTACGAGCAGTACTTC. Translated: CASSQDGPSTYEQYF.

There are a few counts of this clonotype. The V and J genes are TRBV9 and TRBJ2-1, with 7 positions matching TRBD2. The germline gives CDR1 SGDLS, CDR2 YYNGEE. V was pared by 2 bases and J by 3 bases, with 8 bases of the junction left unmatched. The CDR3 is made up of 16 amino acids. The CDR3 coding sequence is TGTGCCAGCAGCGTGGGGTCGGGGGGATACTACAATGAGCAGTTCTTC. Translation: CASSVGSGGYYNEQFF.

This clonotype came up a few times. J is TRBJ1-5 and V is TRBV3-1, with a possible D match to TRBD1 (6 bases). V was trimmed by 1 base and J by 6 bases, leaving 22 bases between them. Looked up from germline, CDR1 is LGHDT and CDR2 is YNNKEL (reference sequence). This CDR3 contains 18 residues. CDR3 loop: CASSQGVLGWGAGQPQHF. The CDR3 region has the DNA TGTGCCAGCAGCCAAGGGGTCCTGGGTTGGGGGGCAGGTCAGCCCCAGCATTTT.

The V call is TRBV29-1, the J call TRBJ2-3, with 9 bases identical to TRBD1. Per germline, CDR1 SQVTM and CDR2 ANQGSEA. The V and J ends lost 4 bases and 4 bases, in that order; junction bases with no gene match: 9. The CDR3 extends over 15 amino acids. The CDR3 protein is CSVVLRQGDSDTQYF. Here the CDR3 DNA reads TGCAGCGTTGTATTGCGACAGGGGGACTCAGATACGCAGTATTTT.

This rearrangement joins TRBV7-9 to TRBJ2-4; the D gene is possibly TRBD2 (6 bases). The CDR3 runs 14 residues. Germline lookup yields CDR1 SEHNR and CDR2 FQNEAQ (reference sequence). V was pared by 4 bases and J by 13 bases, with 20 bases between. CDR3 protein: CASSSTGTTGEQYF. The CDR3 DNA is TGTGCCAGCAGCTCGACCGGGACCACGGGGGAGCAGTACTTC. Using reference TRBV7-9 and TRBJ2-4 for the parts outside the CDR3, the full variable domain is DTGVSQNPRHKITKRGQNVTFRCDPISEHNRLYWYRQTLGQGPEFLTYFQNEAQLEKSRLLSDRFSAERPKGSFSTLEIQRTEQGDSAMYLCASSSTGTTGEQYFGAGTRLSVL.

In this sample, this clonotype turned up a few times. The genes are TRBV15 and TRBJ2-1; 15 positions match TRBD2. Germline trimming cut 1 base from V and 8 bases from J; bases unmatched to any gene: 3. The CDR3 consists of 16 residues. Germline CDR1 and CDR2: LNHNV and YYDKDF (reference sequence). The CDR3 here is CATSRGTSGGAHEQFF. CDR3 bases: TGTGCCACCAGCAGAGGGACTAGCGGGGGGGCCCATGAGCAGTTCTTC.

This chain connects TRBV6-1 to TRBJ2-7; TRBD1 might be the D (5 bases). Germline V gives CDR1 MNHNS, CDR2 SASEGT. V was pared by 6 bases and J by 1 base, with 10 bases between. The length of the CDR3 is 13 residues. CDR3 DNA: TGTGCCAGCAGGATGACAGCGTCCTACGAGCAGTACTTC. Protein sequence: CASRMTASYEQYF.

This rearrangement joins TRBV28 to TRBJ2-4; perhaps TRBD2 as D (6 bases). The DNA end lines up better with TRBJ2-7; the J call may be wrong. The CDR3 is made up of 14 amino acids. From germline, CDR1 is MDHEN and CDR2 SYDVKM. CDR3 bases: TGTGCCAGCAAATTAGGAGGGATCACCTACGAGCAGTACTTC. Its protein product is CASKLGGITYEQYF.

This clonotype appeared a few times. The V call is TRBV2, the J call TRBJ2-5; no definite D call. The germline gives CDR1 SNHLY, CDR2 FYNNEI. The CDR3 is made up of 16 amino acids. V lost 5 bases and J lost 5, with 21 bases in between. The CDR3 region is CASSLHPSSIGETQYF. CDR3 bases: TGTGCCAGCAGTCTACACCCCAGCTCGATTGGGGAGACCCAGTACTTC.

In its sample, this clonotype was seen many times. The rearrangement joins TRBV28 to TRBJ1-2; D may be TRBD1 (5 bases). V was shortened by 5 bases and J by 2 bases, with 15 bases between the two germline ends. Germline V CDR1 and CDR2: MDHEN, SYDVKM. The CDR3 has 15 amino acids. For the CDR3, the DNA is TGTGCCAGCAGTCTGATCGGGCGGACAAACTATGGCTACACCTTC. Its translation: CASSLIGRTNYGYTF.

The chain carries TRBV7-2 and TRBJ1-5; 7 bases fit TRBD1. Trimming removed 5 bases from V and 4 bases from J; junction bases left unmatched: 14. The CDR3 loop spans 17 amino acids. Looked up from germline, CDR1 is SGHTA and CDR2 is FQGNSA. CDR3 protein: CASSLPGTALRNQPQHF. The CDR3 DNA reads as TGTGCCAGCAGCCTCCCAGGGACAGCCTTACGAAATCAGCCCCAGCATTTT.

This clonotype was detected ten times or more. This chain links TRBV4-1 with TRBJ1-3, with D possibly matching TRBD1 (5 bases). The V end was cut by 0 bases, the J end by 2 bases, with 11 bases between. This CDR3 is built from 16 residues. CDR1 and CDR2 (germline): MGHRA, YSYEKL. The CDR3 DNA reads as TGCGCCAGCAGCCAAGATGGGGCAGTTCCTGGAAACACCATATATTTT. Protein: CASSQDGAVPGNTIYF.

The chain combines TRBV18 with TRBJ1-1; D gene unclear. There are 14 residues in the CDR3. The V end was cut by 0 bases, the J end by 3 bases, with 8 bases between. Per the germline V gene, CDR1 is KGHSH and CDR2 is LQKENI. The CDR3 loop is CASSPPSGYTEAFF. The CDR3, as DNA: TGTGCCAGCTCACCACCGTCCGGGTACACTGAAGCTTTCTTT.

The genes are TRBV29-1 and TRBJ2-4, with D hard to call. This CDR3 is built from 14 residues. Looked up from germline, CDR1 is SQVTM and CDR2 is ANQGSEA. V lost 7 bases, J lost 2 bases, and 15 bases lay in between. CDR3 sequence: CSAGELEPKNIQYF. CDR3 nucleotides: TGCAGCGCTGGAGAGCTGGAGCCCAAAAACATTCAGTACTTC.

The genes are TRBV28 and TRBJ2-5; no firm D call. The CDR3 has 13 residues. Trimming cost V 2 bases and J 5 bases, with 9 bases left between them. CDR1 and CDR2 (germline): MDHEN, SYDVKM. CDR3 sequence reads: CASSLRAVETQYF. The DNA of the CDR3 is TGTGCCAGCAGTTTAAGGGCTGTGGAGACCCAGTACTTC.

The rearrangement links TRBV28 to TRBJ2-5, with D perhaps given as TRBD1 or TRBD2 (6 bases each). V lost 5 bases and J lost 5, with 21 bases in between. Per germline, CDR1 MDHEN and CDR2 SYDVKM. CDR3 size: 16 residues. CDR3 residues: CASSLRRGTQYETQYF. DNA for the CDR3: TGTGCCAGCAGTCTACGTCGCGGGACACAGTATGAGACCCAGTACTTC.

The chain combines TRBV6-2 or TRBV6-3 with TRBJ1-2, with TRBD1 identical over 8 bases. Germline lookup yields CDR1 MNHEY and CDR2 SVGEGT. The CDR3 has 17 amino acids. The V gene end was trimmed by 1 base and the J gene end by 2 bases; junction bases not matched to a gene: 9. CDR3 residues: CASSYLPGQAVNYGYTF. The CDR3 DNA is TGTGCCAGCAGTTACTTACCGGGACAGGCGGTGAACTATGGCTACACCTTC.

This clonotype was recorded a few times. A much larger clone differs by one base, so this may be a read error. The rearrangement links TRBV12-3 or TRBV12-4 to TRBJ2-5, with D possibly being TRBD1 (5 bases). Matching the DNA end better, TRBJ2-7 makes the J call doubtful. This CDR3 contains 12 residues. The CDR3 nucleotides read TGTGCCAGCAGAGCAGGGTTTCGCGAGCAGTACTTC. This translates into CASRAGFREQYF.

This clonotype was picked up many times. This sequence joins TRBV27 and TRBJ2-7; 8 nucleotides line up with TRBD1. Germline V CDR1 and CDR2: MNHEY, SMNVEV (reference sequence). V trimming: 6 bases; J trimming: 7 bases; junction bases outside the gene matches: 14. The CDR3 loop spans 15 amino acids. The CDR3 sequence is CASRTTGTGLREQYF. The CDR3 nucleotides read TGTGCCAGCAGAACGACCGGGACAGGTCTAAGGGAGCAGTACTTC.

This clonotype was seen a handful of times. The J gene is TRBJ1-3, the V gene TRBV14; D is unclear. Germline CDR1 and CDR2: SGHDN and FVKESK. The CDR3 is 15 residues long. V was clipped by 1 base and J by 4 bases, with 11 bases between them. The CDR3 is CASSQAGSSGNTIYF. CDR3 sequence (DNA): TGTGCCAGCAGCCAAGCGGGGAGTTCGGGAAACACCATATATTTT.

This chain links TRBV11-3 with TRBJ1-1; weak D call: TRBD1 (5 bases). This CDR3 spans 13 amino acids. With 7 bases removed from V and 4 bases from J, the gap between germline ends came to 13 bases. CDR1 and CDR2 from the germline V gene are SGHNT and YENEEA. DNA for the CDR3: TGTGCCAGCAAAGGCCAGGGTACCACTGAAGCTTTCTTT. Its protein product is CASKGQGTTEAFF.

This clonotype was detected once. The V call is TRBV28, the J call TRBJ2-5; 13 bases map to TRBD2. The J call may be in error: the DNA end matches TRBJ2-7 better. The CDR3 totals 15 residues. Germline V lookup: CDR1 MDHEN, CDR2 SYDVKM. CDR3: CASSGTSGNLYEQYF. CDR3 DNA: TGTGCCAGCAGTGGGACTAGCGGGAATTTGTACGAGCAGTACTTC.

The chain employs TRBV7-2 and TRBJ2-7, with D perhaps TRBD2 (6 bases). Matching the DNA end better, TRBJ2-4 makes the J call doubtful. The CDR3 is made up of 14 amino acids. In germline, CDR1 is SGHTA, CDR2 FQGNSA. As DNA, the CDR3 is TGTGCCAGCAGCTTACGGGACTCCAAAAACATTCAGTACTTC. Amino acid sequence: CASSLRDSKNIQYF.